This paragraph covers one TCR beta chain sequence. A few counts support this clonotype. There is no known antigen for this receptor. Within one base of it there is no much larger clone, and no base qualities were kept. The data belong to a study of T-cell memory formation after mild COVID-19 (dated by TCRdb to the early 2020s). About the investigation overall: TCR sequence clusters from the two donors were found to be largely donor specific. Longitudinal TCRalpha and TCRbeta repertoire sequencing tracked T-cell clones expanding and contracting after mild COVID-19 in two donors. Two young, previously healthy adult volunteers, one female and one male, were included in the cohort.

Ficoll-Paque density gradient centrifugation was used to isolate PBMCs. The research as a whole found: Clones contracting from day 15 to 85 had balanced CD4/CD8 phenotypes, while a second wave expanding from day 15 to 37 was biased towards CD4+. Some responding clones were detected in pre-infection memory, which suggested that pre-existing cross-reactive memory T cells had joined the SARS-CoV-2 response. Contracting CD4+ clones appeared mostly in the CM and EM memory subsets, whereas CD8+ clones were enriched in EMRA. The study covered only a couple of mild cases, and larger cohorts including severe cases with pre-infection samples were considered necessary. SARS-CoV-2 specificity was not confirmed for the second-wave clones peaking on day 37.

Sequencing was carried out with an Illumina NovaSeq 6000. Using 5'RACE with constant-segment primers, TCRalpha and TCRbeta cDNA libraries were constructed, with sample barcodes and unique molecular identifiers added in the process. Trizol reagent was used to extract RNA from every sample. Libraries were amplified in two PCR steps, with a second sample barcode and Illumina TruSeq adapters added in the second step. The libraries were sequenced on an Illumina NovaSeq using 2 x 150 bp paired-end reads. In the paper's pipeline: The reads were demultiplexed and collapsed into UMI-guided consensus sequences using migec v1.2.7. Using mixcr v2.1.11, UMI consensuses were aligned to TRA and TRB V and J templates and then assembled into clonotypes. Expanded or contracted clonotypes were those called significant by both edgeR and NoisET, with noise models trained on biological replicates. For edgeR calls, a false discovery rate-adjusted p below 0.01 and a log2 fold-change threshold of 1 were applied. As an exploratory analysis of dynamics, max-normalized trajectories of the 1000 most abundant clonotypes were examined by PCA with hierarchical clustering. The CD4 or CD8 phenotype of responding clones was assigned using the separately sequenced CD4+ and CD8+ repertoires. TCRdb itself trimmed the public reads at Q25 with fastp, ran MiXCR and retained productive beta chains. Entries that share a CDR3 protein sequence are merged under the most common genes and DNA. None of the V and J calls come from the authors' own analysis; TCRdb made them. Present in this sample are about 160,000 distinct CDR3 sequences, roughly 28% of which were seen just once. Around 12% of the sample lies in the top ten.

Based on the germline V gene, the CDR1 and CDR2 sequences are LGHNA and YNFKEQ. The CDR3, from cysteine to phenylalanine, totals 18 residues. Only the CDR3 region is kept as DNA, spanning 54 bases read in frame from base 1. For this chain, trimming is 1 base at the V end and 2 bases at the J end, and the number of junction bases without a gene match is 2. The receptor was derived from an adult woman who had mild COVID-19 (a few samples of this study predate the infection). The sample titles of this study are shuffled in the database, so cell type and time point are left out; the donor was told from shared clones. This chain joins TRBV4-2 to TRBJ2-6; TRBD2 aligns with 13 central bases. The sequenced material came from PBMCs or a T cell subset sorted from them (not recorded which). The base sequence is TGTGCCAGCAGCCAAGTCGGACTAGCGGGAGCTGGGGCCAACGTCCTGACTTTC. This codes for CASSQVGLAGAGANVLTF.